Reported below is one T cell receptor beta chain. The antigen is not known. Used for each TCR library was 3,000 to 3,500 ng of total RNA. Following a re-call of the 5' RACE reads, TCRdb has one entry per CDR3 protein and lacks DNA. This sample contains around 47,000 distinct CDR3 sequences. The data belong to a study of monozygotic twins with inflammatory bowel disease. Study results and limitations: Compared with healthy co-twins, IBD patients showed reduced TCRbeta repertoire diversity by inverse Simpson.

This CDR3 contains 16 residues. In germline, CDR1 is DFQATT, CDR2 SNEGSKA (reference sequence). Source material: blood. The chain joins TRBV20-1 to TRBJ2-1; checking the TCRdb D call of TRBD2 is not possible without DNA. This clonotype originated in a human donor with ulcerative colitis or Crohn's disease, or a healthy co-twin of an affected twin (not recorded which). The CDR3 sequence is CSADGGSFGGHNEQFF.